The 29 T cell receptor beta chains given below trace back to one sample, sequenced in a study of blood T cell repertoires in COVID-19 (TCRdb year 2020). Receptor amplification or capture employed the immunoSEQ multiplex PCR assay. The table comes from immuneACCESS by way of TCRdb, which keeps in-frame sequences with V and J called. Part of the clones is missing from these tables; in studies checked, under half for an unresolved V gene and the rest for unknown reasons. The sample has 300,000 to 400,000 clones on record, roughly nine tenths of them singletons. 1% of the sample goes to the ten largest clones. The sequencing sample was made of PBMCs or T cells enriched from blood (not recorded which). These receptor sequences come from a young man who had recovered from COVID-19.

V and J are TRBV7-9 and TRBJ1-2; D unresolved. The CDR3 is made up of 13 amino acids. Germline CDR1 is SEHNR and CDR2 is FQNEAQ (reference sequence). Trimming removed 5 bases from V and 0 bases from J, with 7 bases in between. CDR3 sequence reads: CASSELPNYGYTF. The DNA of the CDR3 is TGTGCCAGCAGCGAACTTCCTAACTATGGCTACACCTTC.

The J gene is TRBJ2-3, the V gene TRBV18; D is unresolved. The CDR3 loop spans 15 amino acids. With 2 bases removed from V and 4 bases from J, the gap between germline ends came to 13 bases. CDR1 and CDR2 from the germline V gene are KGHSH and LQKENI. In DNA form, the CDR3 reads TGTGCCAGCTCACCAAACCCCCATCAGGCAGATACGCAGTATTTT. Its protein is CASSPNPHQADTQYF.

V gene TRBV11-2 combines with J gene TRBJ2-1, with 14 bases lining up with TRBD2. The V segment lost 4 bases and the J segment 7 bases; nucleotides outside the gene matches: 9. Per the germline V gene, CDR1 is SGHAT and CDR2 is FQNNGV. The CDR3 consists of 17 residues. Here the CDR3 reads CASSSEAGLAGANEQFF. The DNA for the CDR3 is TGTGCCAGCAGCTCGGAGGCGGGACTAGCGGGAGCGAATGAGCAGTTCTTC.

This clone was observed once. V usage is TRBV5-1 and J usage is TRBJ2-1, with D perhaps matching TRBD1 (7 bases). Germline-derived CDR1 and CDR2 are SGHRS and YFSETQ. Trimming stripped 1 base from V and 7 bases from J, with 12 bases between. The length of the CDR3 is 14 residues. CDR3 sequence (DNA): TGCGCCAGCAGCTTGACTGCAGGGGGGAATGAGCAGTTCTTC. As protein: CASSLTAGGNEQFF.

The rearrangement links TRBV2 to TRBJ1-3; 7 bases align to TRBD1. The CDR3 totals 14 residues. V shed 6 bases, J shed 0 bases, and the junction held 2 bases outside the gene matches. CDR1 and CDR2 (germline): SNHLY, FYNNEI. The CDR3 region is CASSRDSSGNTIYF. Written as DNA, the CDR3 is TGTGCCAGCAGCCGGGACAGCTCTGGAAACACCATATATTTT.

The J gene is TRBJ1-5, the V gene TRBV28, with a possible D match to TRBD1 (5 bases). CDR3 length equals 16 residues. The V end was cut by 4 bases, the J end by 2 bases, with 15 bases between. CDR1 and CDR2 from the germline V gene are MDHEN and SYDVKM. The CDR3 nucleotides read TGTGCCAGCAGTTCGCCAGGGAGGGAGGGCAATCAGCCCCAGCATTTT. This gives the protein CASSSPGREGNQPQHF.

This chain uses TRBV4-1 with TRBJ2-2; D ambiguous. V dropped 4 bases and J dropped 4 bases, with 7 bases sitting between them. The CDR3 has 13 amino acids. Germline V gives CDR1 MGHRA, CDR2 YSYEKL. CDR3 DNA sequence: TGCGCCAGCAGCCCTACCACCACCGGGGAGCTGTTTTTT. Protein product: CASSPTTTGELFF.

The V call is TRBV4-1, the J call TRBJ1-4; the D gene is possibly TRBD1 (5 bases). Trimming took off 0 bases at V and 8 bases at J, with 13 bases between the two ends. The CDR3 has 15 residues. Germline V gene lookup returns CDR1 MGHRA and CDR2 YSYEKL. As DNA, the CDR3 is TGCGCCAGCAGCCAAGATATAGGCAGGGTAGAAAAACTGTTTTTT. It codes for CASSQDIGRVEKLFF.

The CDR3 protein is CASSDNRGLGDTQYF. In DNA, the CDR3 is TGCGCCAGCAGTGATAACCGGGGATTGGGAGATACGCAGTATTTT. The V and J genes are TRBV10-2 and TRBJ2-3; maybe TRBD2 (5 bases). This CDR3 comprises 15 residues. CDR1 is WSHSY, CDR2 SAAADI, per germline. Trimming pared 3 bases from V and 5 bases from J, leaving 15 bases between.

This clone was detected once. The rearrangement links TRBV7-2 to TRBJ2-7; 10 bases align to TRBD1. V was pared by 6 bases and J by 6 bases, with 11 bases of the junction left unmatched. Per germline, CDR1 SGHTA and CDR2 FQGNSA. There are 15 residues in the CDR3. The CDR3 region is CASSSLGTGALEQYF. The CDR3, as DNA: TGTGCCAGCAGTAGCCTCGGGACAGGGGCACTCGAGCAGTACTTC.

This clone came up a few times. The chain is built from TRBV7-6 and TRBJ2-1; a weak D match, TRBD2 (6 bases). The CDR3 sequence is 16 residues long. Germline lookup yields CDR1 SGHVS and CDR2 FNYEAQ. Trimming stripped 5 bases from V and 5 bases from J, with 19 bases between. CDR3 nucleotides: TGTGCCAGCAGCCCCGGGCGGGGCTATAATAACAATGAGCAGTTCTTC. Translation: CASSPGRGYNNNEQFF. Full variable domain (rest looked up from reference TRBV7-6 and TRBJ2-1): GAGVSQSPRYKVTKRGQDVALRCDPISGHVSLYWYRQALGQGPEFLTYFNYEAQQDKSGLPNDRFSAERPEGSISTLTIQRTEQRDSAMYRCASSPGRGYNNNEQFFGPGTRLTVL.

The gene calls are TRBV5-1 and TRBJ2-7; 8 nucleotides match TRBD2. This CDR3 is built from 16 residues. Looked up from germline, CDR1 is SGHRS and CDR2 is YFSETQ. V was pared by 4 bases and J by 6 bases, with 15 bases of the junction left unmatched. The CDR3 DNA sequence: TGCGCCAGCAGCCAACTCCCGACTAGCGCCCAATGCGAGCAGTACTTC. Amino acids: CASSQLPTSAQCEQYF.

In the case of this clone: The sample contains more than one DNA sequence encoding this CDR3. The chain has TRBV4-1 and TRBJ1-2, with D possibly TRBD1 on 6 matching bases. Germline-derived CDR1 and CDR2 are MGHRA and YSYEKL. The CDR3 loop spans 15 amino acids. Trimming pared 4 bases from V and 0 bases from J, leaving 12 bases between. The DNA of the CDR3 is TGCGCCAGCAGCCCGACAGGAGAAGCTAACTATGGCTACACCTTC. It specifies CASSPTGEANYGYTF.

The chain is built from TRBV4-3 and TRBJ2-1; TRBD1 matches 11 bases. The CDR3 is made up of 17 amino acids. The V gene end was trimmed by 3 bases and the J gene end by 3 bases; junction bases not matched to a gene: 7. Germline V gene lookup returns CDR1 LGHNA and CDR2 YSLEER. CDR3: CASSHPLGQGGYNEQFF. The CDR3 DNA follows: TGCGCCAGCAGCCATCCACTGGGACAGGGGGGCTACAATGAGCAGTTCTTC.

This clone was observed a handful of times. The chain is built from TRBV3-1 (or the pseudogene TRBV3-2) and TRBJ2-5; perhaps TRBD2 as D (5 bases). The CDR3 covers 14 residues. Trimming removed 6 bases from V and 4 bases from J, with 15 bases in between. The germline V gene encodes CDR1 LGHDT and CDR2 YNNKEL (reference sequence). The CDR3 region has the DNA TGTGCCAGCAGTACAGACACCCGGGGAGAGACCCAGTACTTC. Translated: CASSTDTRGETQYF.

This rearrangement joins TRBV9 to TRBJ1-6; perhaps TRBD1 as D (5 bases). Germline CDR1 reads SGDLS; CDR2 reads YYNGEE. Trimming left V 0 bases short and J 7 bases short, with 14 bases between. The CDR3 is 16 amino acids. Written as DNA, the CDR3 is TGTGCCAGCAGCGTAGCTGCGGGGACGCAAAATTCACCCCTCCACTTT. It codes for CASSVAAGTQNSPLHF. The full variable domain, in which reference TRBV9 and TRBJ1-6 provide the parts outside the CDR3, is DSGVTQTPKHLITATGQRVTLRCSPRSGDLSVYWYQQSLDQGLQFLIQYYNGEERAKGNILERFSAQQFPDLHSELNLSSLELGDSALYFCASSVAAGTQNSPLHFGNGTRLTVT.

The chain carries TRBV19 and TRBJ1-2; tentatively, D is TRBD1 (5 bases). The germline V gene has CDR1 LNHDA and CDR2 SQIVND (reference sequence). Trimming cost V 5 bases and J 7 bases, with 11 bases left between them. This CDR3 comprises 12 residues. The CDR3 coding sequence is TGTGCCAGTAGTCCAGGGAAAATTGGCTACACCTTC. This sequence encodes CASSPGKIGYTF.

The rearrangement links TRBV6-1 to TRBJ1-4; a weak D match, TRBD1 (5 bases). The CDR3 totals 15 residues. Germline assignment: CDR1 MNHNS and CDR2 SASEGT. V shed 3 bases and J shed 7 bases, with 15 bases lying between them. This chain's CDR3 is CASSEGEGRAEKLFF. The CDR3 DNA reads TGTGCCAGCAGTGAGGGGGAGGGTCGGGCTGAAAAACTGTTTTTT.

The chain is built from TRBV28 and TRBJ2-7; 12 bases align to TRBD2. Germline loops: CDR1 MDHEN, CDR2 SYDVKM. This CDR3 has 19 amino acids. J lost 1 base, V lost 4 bases, and 14 bases had no gene match. For the CDR3, the DNA is TGTGCCAGCAGTTCGCGCCTCGCGGGGACTAGCGGGTTTTCCTACGAGCAGTACTTC. Protein product: CASSSRLAGTSGFSYEQYF.

The rearrangement joins TRBV7-9 to TRBJ1-4; 7 positions agree with TRBD1. Unmatched junction bases numbered 4, after V lost 4 bases and J lost 5 bases. The CDR3 runs to 14 residues. Germline values: CDR1 SEHNR, CDR2 FQNEAQ (reference sequence). The DNA for the CDR3 is TGTGCCAGCAGCTCCCAGACAGGGAATGAAAAACTGTTTTTT. This sequence encodes CASSSQTGNEKLFF. Full variable domain (remainder filled in from reference TRBV7-9 and TRBJ1-4): DTGVSQNPRHKITKRGQNVTFRCDPISEHNRLYWYRQTLGQGPEFLTYFQNEAQLEKSRLLSDRFSAERPKGSFSTLEIQRTEQGDSAMYLCASSSQTGNEKLFFGSGTQLSVL.

About this clone itself: This same CDR3 is encoded by further DNA sequences in the sample. The V and J genes are TRBV11-2 and TRBJ2-1; D gene unclear. Deletions cut 0 bases from V and 0 bases from J, with 9 bases between. CDR3 size: 16 residues. Germline lookup yields CDR1 SGHAT and CDR2 FQNNGV. CDR3: CASSLDFRGSYNEQFF. The CDR3 DNA follows: TGTGCCAGCAGCTTAGATTTTAGAGGCTCCTACAATGAGCAGTTCTTC.

The CDR3 sequence: CASSLGEGGSGGYTF. The CDR3, as DNA: TGTGCCAGCAGCTTAGGGGAGGGGGGAAGTGGAGGCTACACCTTC. The chain links TRBV7-6 to TRBJ1-2; a weak D match, TRBD1 (6 bases). This CDR3 comprises 15 residues. Trimming pared 1 base from V and 8 bases from J, leaving 17 bases between. The germline V gene encodes CDR1 SGHVS and CDR2 FNYEAQ.

A remark on this clone: A read error may explain this, as a much larger clone is one base away. The chain links TRBV6-5 to TRBJ1-5; 9 nucleotides agree with TRBD1. CDR1 and CDR2 (germline): MNHEY, SVGAGI. The CDR3 length is 13 residues. Trimming took 5 bases from V and 5 from J; bases not matched to a gene: 1. The CDR3 DNA reads as TGTGCCAGCAGTCGACAGGGGGATCAGCCCCAGCATTTT. It specifies CASSRQGDQPQHF.

The chain carries TRBV5-1 and TRBJ2-3, with D tentatively TRBD2 (6 bases). CDR1 and CDR2 (germline): SGHRS, YFSETQ. Between the trimmed V and J ends, which lost 6 bases and 0 bases, there was a span of 11 bases. This CDR3 spans 14 amino acids. CDR3 in DNA: TGCGCCAGCACCGAGGGGACTAGCACAGATACGCAGTATTTT. The encoded protein is CASTEGTSTDTQYF.

This clone was seen once. V is TRBV5-1 and J is TRBJ1-1; 9 positions agree with TRBD1. The CDR3 runs 15 residues. V shed 0 bases and J 3 bases; nucleotides not matched to a gene: 3. Germline CDR1 reads SGHRS; CDR2 reads YFSETQ. As DNA, the CDR3 is TGCGCCAGCAGCTTGGCCGGGACAGGGTACACTGAAGCTTTCTTT. This translates into CASSLAGTGYTEAFF.

V usage is TRBV4-3 and J usage is TRBJ2-1, with D maybe TRBD2 (6 bases). V lost 1 base and J 7 bases, leaving 26 bases between the germline ends. Germline-derived CDR1 and CDR2 are LGHNA and YSLEER. The CDR3 is 19 residues long. CDR3 sequence: CASSQVVTRRERFVNEQFF. CDR3 bases: TGCGCCAGCAGCCAAGTGGTCACCCGACGGGAGAGGTTTGTTAATGAGCAGTTCTTC.

The chain combines TRBV28 with TRBJ1-2, with 10 bases that match TRBD1. Germline V lookup: CDR1 MDHEN, CDR2 SYDVKM. Trimming took 5 bases from V and 4 from J; bases not matched to a gene: 16. The CDR3 is 18 residues long. DNA of the CDR3: TGTGCCAGCAGTCAGGGGCCCACGGGACAGGGGTATCGCTATGGCTACACCTTC. This encodes CASSQGPTGQGYRYGYTF.

Here the CDR3 reads CASSSYLTSGGTDTQYF. The CDR3 DNA reads as TGCGCCAGCAGCTCCTACCTAACTAGCGGCGGCACAGATACGCAGTATTTT. The rearrangement uses TRBV4-1 and TRBJ2-3; TRBD2 matches at 8 bases. V lost 5 bases, J lost 1 base, and 11 bases stayed unmatched. This CDR3 is built from 17 residues. Per the germline V gene, CDR1 is MGHRA and CDR2 is YSYEKL.

The chain couples TRBV4-1 to TRBJ2-7; TRBD2 agrees at 11 bases. V lost 0 bases, J lost 3 bases, and 4 bases stayed unmatched. CDR3 size: 16 residues. Germline V gene lookup returns CDR1 MGHRA and CDR2 YSYEKL. The CDR3 DNA reads TGCGCCAGCAGCCAAGATGGGACTAGCGGTTTCTACGAGCAGTACTTC. Residues: CASSQDGTSGFYEQYF.